The 13 T cell receptor beta chains given below trace back to one sample, sequenced in a study of T cells in Graves' hyperthyroidism and ophthalmopathy. Template material for amplifying TCR beta CDR3 regions consisted of RNA transcripts. Primed by the HTBI set, a first-round RT-PCR was run on the TCR CDR3. A single record per CDR3 protein comes from TCRdb applying MiXCR to the multiplex PCR reads. The repertoire consists of fewer than 400,000 distinct CDR3 sequences, with over 11% occurring once and the leading ten covering under 30%. The specimen was blood. These receptors were collected from a man between 50 and 59 years old with Graves' ophthalmopathy.

The sample holds a few counts of this clonotype. The chain is built from TRBV19 and TRBJ2-1, with D possibly TRBD1 on 6 matching bases. The ends were cut back, 5 bases at V and 5 bases at J, with 13 bases in the middle. The CDR3 has 14 residues. CDR1 and CDR2 (germline): LNHDA, SQIVND (reference sequence). The CDR3 DNA is TGTGCCAGTAGTCCGGGACACCAGAACAATGAGCAGTTCTTC. Protein sequence: CASSPGHQNNEQFF.

This clonotype was detected many times. The rearrangement uses TRBV12-3 or TRBV12-4 and TRBJ2-7; D may be TRBD1 (6 bases). Trimming shortened V by 5 bases and J by 8 bases, and 16 bases separated the two germline ends. CDR3 length: 13 amino acids. The CDR3 sequence: CASSRWDKGQQYF. In nucleotides, the CDR3 is TGTGCCAGCAGTCGTTGGGACAAAGGGCAGCAGTACTTC.

There are many counts of this clonotype. J is TRBJ2-3 and V is TRBV24-1, with D perhaps matching TRBD2 (9 bases). Trimming removed 3 bases at V and 10 bases at J, with 28 bases between. The CDR3 sequence is 18 residues long. The germline gives CDR1 KGHDR, CDR2 SFDVKD. For the CDR3, the DNA is TGTGCCACCAGTGATGCAGGGGGCGCGGCTAGCGGGGTGCTGGCGCAGTATTTT. Translated, it gives CATSDAGGAASGVLAQYF.

This clonotype has more than one count but fewer than ten. The chain recombines TRBV15 with TRBJ1-6, with TRBD1 identical over 8 bases. With V trimmed by 5 bases and J by 10 bases, 7 bases remained unmatched. The CDR3 runs to 14 residues. CDR1 and CDR2 from the germline V gene are LNHNV and YYDKDF (reference sequence). The CDR3 sequence is CATSDGQGGSPLHF. CDR3 nucleotide sequence: TGTGCCACCAGCGACGGACAGGGAGGGTCACCCCTCCACTTT.

This clonotype was counted ten times or more. The chain joins TRBV13 to TRBJ1-2; maybe TRBD1 (5 bases). CDR3 length equals 16 residues. Germline CDR1 is PRHDT and CDR2 is FYEKMQ (reference sequence). Trimming removed 5 bases from V and 0 bases from J, with 16 bases in between. The CDR3 nucleotides are TGTGCCAGCAGCCGACAGATTCCCACCTCTAACTATGGCTACACCTTC. Translation gives CASSRQIPTSNYGYTF.

This clonotype was counted a few times. The chain recombines TRBV28 with TRBJ1-6; D not certain. Trimming took 5 bases from V and 9 from J, leaving 17 bases between them. There are 15 residues in the CDR3. CDR1 MDHEN and CDR2 SYDVKM come from the germline V gene. This CDR3 reads CASSPPQALSSPLHF. The DNA for the CDR3 is TGTGCCAGCAGTCCCCCCCAGGCACTAAGTTCACCCCTCCACTTT.

This clonotype appeared many times. The chain has TRBV28 and TRBJ1-1; no definite D call. This CDR3 comprises 15 residues. The germline V gene encodes CDR1 MDHEN and CDR2 SYDVKM. V gave up 3 bases and J gave up 1 base, with 12 bases separating them. The CDR3 here is CASSFPPVPNTEAFF. CDR3 bases: TGTGCCAGCAGTTTCCCACCTGTCCCGAACACTGAAGCTTTCTTT.

This clonotype was seen once. This rearrangement joins TRBV6-2 or TRBV6-3 to TRBJ2-3; D is undetermined. V was trimmed by 11 bases and J by 4 bases, leaving 16 bases between them. This CDR3 has 13 residues. Germline V gives CDR1 MNHEY, CDR2 SVGEGT. The CDR3 loop reads CAGISWRPDTQYF. In DNA form, the CDR3 reads TGTGCCGGCATCAGTTGGCGGCCAGATACGCAGTATTTT.

This clonotype was observed at least ten times. The rearrangement joins TRBV18 to TRBJ1-1, with 8 nucleotides matching TRBD1. Germline values: CDR1 KGHSH, CDR2 LQKENI. The CDR3 is 15 amino acids. Trimming took 0 bases from V and 11 from J; bases not matched to a gene: 11. The CDR3 reads CASSPPAGGLNLAFF. As DNA, the CDR3 is TGTGCCAGCTCACCACCGGCAGGGGGCCTCAATTTGGCTTTCTTT.

The table lists this clonotype with many counts. The V gene is TRBV5-1, the J gene TRBJ2-1, with D perhaps given as TRBD1 or TRBD2 (6 bases each). V lost 0 bases and J 7 bases, leaving 11 bases between the germline ends. This CDR3 comprises 14 residues. Germline values: CDR1 SGHRS, CDR2 YFSETQ. The DNA of the CDR3 is TGCGCCAGCAGCTTGGATCAGGGGAGGAATGAGCAGTTCTTC. Its translation: CASSLDQGRNEQFF.

Ten or more counts support this clonotype. The gene calls are TRBV12-5 and TRBJ1-4; D is uncertain. The V gene lost 0 bases and the J gene lost 2 bases, with 16 bases spanning the gap. The V gene's germline CDR1 is LGHNT and CDR2 FRNRAP. The CDR3 loop spans 18 amino acids. CDR3 protein: CASGLVFWERKTNEKLFF. The DNA for the CDR3 is TGTGCTAGTGGTTTGGTATTTTGGGAACGAAAGACTAATGAAAAACTGTTTTTT.

In this sample, this clonotype turned up many times. The chain recombines TRBV2 with TRBJ1-2; no clear D gene. From germline, CDR1 is SNHLY and CDR2 FYNNEI. The CDR3 spans 13 residues. With 4 bases removed from V and 9 bases from J, the gap between germline ends came to 15 bases. The chain's CDR3 is CASSVLIGGSYTF. CDR3 in DNA: TGTGCCAGCAGTGTTTTGATCGGCGGGAGCTACACCTTC.

The chain carries TRBV20-1 and TRBJ2-7; no clear D. Germline V gene sequence: CDR1 DFQATT, CDR2 SNEGSKA (reference sequence). V was trimmed by 2 bases and J by 2 bases, leaving 1 base between them. This CDR3 contains 10 residues. This CDR3 reads CSARPYEQYF. The CDR3, as DNA: TGCAGTGCTAGACCCTACGAGCAGTACTTC.